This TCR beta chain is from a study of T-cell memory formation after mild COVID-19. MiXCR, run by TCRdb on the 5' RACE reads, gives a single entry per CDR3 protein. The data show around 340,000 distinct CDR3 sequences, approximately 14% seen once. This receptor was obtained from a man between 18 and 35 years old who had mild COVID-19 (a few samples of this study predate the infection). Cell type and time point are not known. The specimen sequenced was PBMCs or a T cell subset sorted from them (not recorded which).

Written as DNA, the CDR3 is TGCAGCGTTGACGGGACTAGTCAGGATACGCAGTATTTT. Translated, it gives CSVDGTSQDTQYF. V usage is TRBV29-1 and J usage is TRBJ2-3; 8 bases agree with TRBD2. Unmatched junction bases numbered 5, after V lost 3 bases and J lost 6 bases. This CDR3 has 13 amino acids. In germline, CDR1 is SQVTM, CDR2 ANQGSEA.